This is a list of T cell receptor beta chains from one sample in a study of cytomegalovirus exposure and HLA in healthy donors. Libraries were prepared by immunoSEQ multiplex PCR; TCRdb keeps only in-frame clonotypes and omits some of them. The sample consists of about 180,000 clones, more than 75% of them appearing once. The specimen sequenced was PBMCs. The source is a man in his forties or fifties in good health and CMV-seronegative. Each CDR3 is given with its conserved first and last residue. D genes are given only for firm matches. The size field is filled for only some rows; it gives once, few, many or a size class.

d_call clone_size j_call v_call cdr3_aa cdr3_nt
- - TRBJ2-1 TRBV7-8 CASSPLRNEQFF TGTGCCAGCAGCCCTCTGAGGAATGAGCAGTTCTTC
TRBD2 - TRBJ2-7 TRBV19 CASGTSGGEQYF TGTGCCAGCGGGACTAGCGGGGGGGAGCAGTACTTC
- - TRBJ1-2 TRBV28 CASSLDDKIFF TGTGCCAGCAGTTTGGATGACAAGATATTCTTC
TRBD1 - TRBJ1-4 TRBV7-9 CASSLRGPNEKLFF TGTGCCAGCAGCCTCAGGGGGCCCAATGAAAAACTGTTTTTT
TRBD1 - TRBJ2-7 TRBV5-8 CASTDRAPYEQYF TGTGCCAGCACCGACAGGGCCCCCTACGAGCAGTACTTC
- once TRBJ1-4 TRBV28 CASSGQLNEKLFF TGTGCCAGCAGTGGACAGCTTAATGAAAAACTGTTTTTT
TRBD2 - TRBJ2-7 TRBV27 CASSSLAGGNHEQYF TGTGCCAGCAGCTCCCTAGCGGGAGGGAACCACGAGCAGTACTTC
TRBD2 - TRBJ2-3 TRBV5-1 CASSLHGGADTQYF TGCGCCAGCAGCTTGCACGGGGGGGCAGATACGCAGTATTTT
- - TRBJ2-7 TRBV19 CASSIRPRSYEQYF TGTGCCAGTAGTATTCGGCCCAGGTCCTACGAGCAGTACTTC
TRBD1 - TRBJ1-1 TRBV28 CASSLGRQGPPGAFF TGTGCCAGCAGTTTAGGGCGACAGGGCCCACCGGGGGCTTTCTTT
- - TRBJ2-2 TRBV5-5 CASSSLPRGRGHGELFF TGTGCCAGCAGCTCCTTGCCGCGAGGCCGGGGACACGGGGAGCTGTTTTTT
- - TRBJ2-7 TRBV7-8 CASSLAPQGLTYEQYF TGTGCCAGCAGCTTAGCGCCGCAGGGCCTCACCTACGAGCAGTACTTC